This TCR beta chain was captured by sequencing in a study of blood T cells in healthy people across ages (dated by TCRdb to between 2015 and 2017). Study-level background: In model experiments, template switching captured roughly one uniquely barcoded TCR beta cDNA molecule for every two T cells. Using deep sequencing normalized with unique cDNA molecular identifiers, the study measured how TCR beta repertoire diversity changes with age. The donors were divided into four age groups: young (average around 17 years), middle-aged (approximately 39), aged (about 62) and long-lived (roughly 82). To avoid experimental bias, donors of different ages were distributed randomly across sequencing lanes. Using the same blood draw, the study looked at two additional independent replicas of 1 million unique cDNA reads for two donors, one aged 18 to 30 and the other aged 80 or older. General findings and caveats noted by the study authors: Conclusive comparison of naive and antigen-experienced compartments was prevented by the profiling of bulk unsorted PBMCs. Compared with the aged group, the long-lived group had more naive CD4+ T cells, fewer expanded clones and increased TCR diversity, suggesting age selection. Total diversity estimates from one million sequenced T cells were considered lower bounds and underestimates. A strong correlation was found between observed TCR beta diversity and the percentage of naive T cells measured by flow cytometry. Observed TCR beta diversity per million T cells fell roughly linearly with age, and a significant reduction was already apparent by age approximately 41. Because the CMV infection status of the donors was unknown, age-related changes in expanded clonotypes may potentially have been confounded.

Including cysteine and phenylalanine, the CDR3 has 17 amino acids. Only the CDR3 part of the read is kept: 51 bases, read in frame from the first base. With respect to this clonotype: Its antigen specificity is not known. Base-call qualities are not available, and no considerably larger clone is one nucleotide away.

The donors were 40 or so Caucasian individuals from Russia, aged roughly 6 to 100 years, who were systemically healthy. Each donor gave approximately 9.3 milliliters of peripheral blood, collected into EDTA-treated Vacutainer tubes. Ficoll-Paque density-gradient centrifugation was used to isolate PBMCs, with at least 7 million obtained per sample. Total RNA, at least 5.5 micrograms per sample, was extracted from PBMCs with Trizol reagent. For every donor, flow cytometry on a PBMC aliquot measured the percentage of naive CD45RAhigh/CD27high T cells. Library construction relied on 5' RACE. This sample was sequenced with an Illumina HiSeq 2500. A second PCR of roughly 7 to 11 cycles was run with a J-beta primer mix and a sample-barcoded 5' primer. A template-switch 5' adaptor carrying 12 random nucleotides introduced a unique molecular identifier onto each TCR beta cDNA molecule. At least 3 million CDR3-containing paired-end reads were obtained from each sample. All of the RNA was converted into first-strand cDNA using the Mint cDNA synthesis kit, with a TRBC-specific oligonucleotide serving as the primer. Following uracil-DNA glycosylase treatment, a first 18-cycle PCR with universal primers M1SS and BC2_uni_R was performed on all cDNA. The source study handled its data this way. Normalization of each sample was performed by random selection of 1 million high-quality reads, each carrying a distinct molecular identifier. Reads with shared molecular identifiers were discarded instead of being binned into consensus sequences. MiTCR, run with a Q25 quality threshold and the strictest error-elimination algorithm, handled CDR3 identification, clonotype clustering and error correction. A nonparametric unseen species model with Euler transformation was used to estimate lower-bound total TCR beta diversity. Clones were called with MiXCR by TCRdb after fastp trimmed the public reads at Q25, and only in-frame beta chains were retained. Each CDR3 protein gets just one entry, which takes the most common genes and DNA from the rows behind it. These V and J calls are TCRdb output, not the study's own analysis. The sample yields about 1.5 million distinct CDR3 sequences; less than 45% were counted once. Of the sample, over 3.5% is held by the ten largest clones.

Sequenced material: blood. This receptor was obtained from a woman in her late teens or twenties in good health. The chain couples TRBV12-3 or TRBV12-4 to TRBJ2-1; 7 bases in the middle match TRBD1. The DNA end lines up better with TRBJ2-7; the J call may be wrong. DNA sequence: TGTGCCAGCAGTTATGGGGACAGATGCCTACGGTACAATGAGCAGTACTTC. Its protein reads: CASSYGDRCLRYNEQYF.